A selection of T cell receptor beta chains follows, all from one sample in a study of OX40 agonist ivuxolimab in advanced cancers. Here immunoSEQ multiplex PCR was the method, and the copy in TCRdb shows in-frame clones only, minus some. The sample records around 55,000 clones, about 89% being singletons. Sequences were derived from CD4+ or CD8+ T cells sorted from blood, sampled in a trial of the OX40 agonist ivuxolimab. These TCRs come from an adult with an advanced solid tumor such as melanoma, head and neck, liver or kidney cancer. Each CDR3 is given with its conserved first and last residue. The D gene is left open where the match is weak. A clone size is listed for some rows: how often the clone was seen (once, few, many), or a class if it is expanded.

TRBJ1-1	.	TRBD1	TRBV28	CASSSGQGFGETEAFF	TGTGCCAGCAGTTCGGGACAGGGGTTCGGGGAGACTGAAGCTTTCTTT
TRBJ2-2	.	.	TRBV29-1	CSVGGSGGELFF	TGCAGCGTTGGGGGGTCCGGCGGGGAGCTGTTTTTT
TRBJ2-3	.	TRBD2	TRBV6-1	CASSDGGYTDTQYF	TGTGCCAGCAGTGACGGGGGGTACACAGATACGCAGTATTTT
TRBJ1-4	.	TRBD1	TRBV5-1	CASSLGQGAATNEKLFF	TGCGCCAGCAGCCTGGGACAGGGGGCTGCAACTAATGAAAAACTGTTTTTT
TRBJ2-6	.	.	TRBV19	CASSIVRNRVPAGANVLTF	TGTGCCAGTAGTATAGTAAGGAACAGGGTACCTGCTGGGGCCAACGTCCTGACTTTC
TRBJ1-2	.	.	TRBV7-2	CASSYMTAYGYTF	TGTGCCAGCAGCTATATGACAGCCTATGGCTACACCTTC
TRBJ1-1	.	.	TRBV10-3	CAISESSRGTEAFF	TGTGCCATCAGTGAGTCGTCCCGAGGAACTGAAGCTTTCTTT
TRBJ1-1	.	.	TRBV29-1	CSVPQGGVNTEAFF	TGCAGCGTTCCTCAGGGAGGGGTGAACACTGAAGCTTTCTTT
TRBJ1-2	.	.	TRBV11-2	CASSFGVGDGYTF	TGTGCCAGCAGCTTCGGGGTGGGGGATGGCTACACCTTC
TRBJ1-1	.	TRBD1	TRBV7-6	CASSQTGVSNLNTEAFF	TGTGCCAGCAGTCAAACAGGGGTTAGTAACTTAAACACTGAAGCTTTCTTT
TRBJ1-6	.	TRBD1	TRBV10-2	CASSITGGGSPLHF	TGCGCCAGCAGTATCACAGGGGGCGGTTCACCCCTCCACTTT
TRBJ2-1	.	.	TRBV29-1	CSVHSSYNEQFF	TGCAGCGTTCATAGTTCTTACAATGAGCAGTTCTTC
TRBJ1-4	.	TRBD1	TRBV9	CASSMGQGGEKLFF	TGTGCCAGCAGCATGGGACAGGGTGGTGAAAAACTGTTTTTT
TRBJ1-1	.	.	TRBV7-9	CASSLNTEAFF	TGTGCCAGCAGCTTAAATACTGAAGCTTTCTTT
TRBJ2-1	.	.	TRBV2	CASSEMGGRNEQFF	TGTGCCAGCAGTGAAATGGGGGGCCGGAATGAGCAGTTCTTC
TRBJ2-7	.	.	TRBV7-6	CASSLGSPSDEQYF	TGTGCCAGCAGCTTAGGGTCCCCCTCCGACGAGCAGTACTTC
TRBJ1-2	few	.	TRBV20-1	CSAPGSYGYTF	TGCAGTGCTCCAGGGTCGTATGGCTACACCTTC
TRBJ2-2	.	.	TRBV7-9	CASSIRDIRDGELFF	TGTGCCAGCAGCATACGGGACATTCGGGACGGGGAGCTGTTTTTT
TRBJ1-1	once	TRBD1	TRBV10-3	CAISDPGQGEGTEAFF	TGTGCCATCAGTGACCCCGGACAGGGGGAGGGGACTGAAGCTTTCTTT
TRBJ2-1	.	TRBD2	TRBV7-9	CASTVSSGRDNEQFF	TGTGCCAGCACCGTAAGTAGCGGGAGGGACAATGAGCAGTTCTTC
TRBJ2-1	.	TRBD2	TRBV28	CASSLSRGGYNEQFF	TGTGCCAGCAGTTTATCGCGCGGGGGATACAATGAGCAGTTCTTC
TRBJ2-1	.	.	TRBV7-9	CASSRNLYQNYNEQFF	TGTGCCAGCAGCCGGAACTTATACCAGAACTACAATGAGCAGTTCTTC
TRBJ2-1	.	.	TRBV27	CASTSPLGEQFF	TGTGCCAGCACCTCCCCCCTGGGCGAGCAGTTCTTC
TRBJ2-6	.	.	TRBV7-9	CASSRLGDAGANVLTF	TGTGCCAGCAGCCGGTTGGGGGATGCTGGGGCCAACGTCCTGACTTTC
TRBJ1-2	.	.	TRBV19	CASSIVDGDGYTF	TGTGCCAGTAGTATCGTCGACGGGGATGGCTACACCTTC
TRBJ1-3	.	.	TRBV7-8	CASSLVTDSGNTIYF	TGTGCCAGCAGCTTAGTAACCGACTCTGGAAACACCATATATTTT
TRBJ1-3	.	TRBD1	TRBV7-3	CASSVTGGSGNTIYF	TGTGCCAGCAGCGTCACAGGGGGCTCTGGAAACACCATATATTTT
TRBJ2-1	.	.	TRBV30	CAWSEGADNEQFF	TGTGCCTGGAGTGAGGGAGCGGACAATGAGCAGTTCTTC
TRBJ2-7	.	TRBD1	TRBV2	CASSEGRGYDEQYF	TGTGCCAGCAGTGAAGGCAGGGGGTACGACGAGCAGTACTTC
TRBJ1-3	.	.	TRBV28	CASSSRVSGNTIYF	TGTGCCAGCAGTTCACGGGTCTCTGGAAACACCATATATTTT
TRBJ2-7	.	.	TRBV28	CASTSGGPSYEQYF	TGTGCCAGCACGTCGGGGGGCCCGTCCTACGAGCAGTACTTC
TRBJ2-7	.	.	TRBV28	CASSPLVTSYEQYF	TGTGCCAGCAGTCCCCTAGTTACCTCCTACGAGCAGTACTTC
TRBJ1-2	.	.	TRBV9	CASSVAGDGGYTF	TGTGCCAGCAGCGTAGCAGGGGATGGAGGCTACACCTTC
TRBJ2-1	.	TRBD2	TRBV27	CASGQAGSYNEQFF	TGTGCCAGCGGGCAAGCGGGGTCCTACAATGAGCAGTTCTTC
TRBJ2-1	.	.	TRBV19	CASGGANEQFF	TGTGCCAGTGGGGGGGCCAATGAGCAGTTCTTC
TRBJ2-1	.	.	TRBV27	CASSTSVEGTEQFF	TGTGCCAGCAGCACATCGGTAGAGGGGACTGAGCAGTTCTTC
TRBJ2-2	.	TRBD1	TRBV29-1	CSVTGDAGELFF	TGCAGCGTGACAGGGGACGCCGGGGAGCTGTTTTTT
TRBJ2-3	.	TRBD2	TRBV9	CASSVGTRGTDTQYF	TGTGCCAGCAGCGTCGGGACTAGAGGCACAGATACGCAGTATTTT
TRBJ1-5	once	.	TRBV19	CASSQGRFYSNQPQHF	TGTGCCAGTAGTCAGGGGCGATTCTATAGCAATCAGCCCCAGCATTTT
TRBJ1-1	few	.	TRBV28	CASSSMPQQGLNTEAFF	TGTGCCAGCAGTTCCATGCCTCAACAGGGACTGAACACTGAAGCTTTCTTT
TRBJ1-1	.	.	TRBV2	CASSPTPGFFEAFF	TGTGCCAGCAGTCCGACGCCCGGTTTCTTTGAAGCTTTCTTT
TRBJ2-1	.	.	TRBV14	CASSQDSGIGYNEQFF	TGTGCCAGCAGCCAAGACTCCGGGATAGGCTACAATGAGCAGTTCTTC
TRBJ2-2	.	.	TRBV7-6	CASSLGPRGAGELFF	TGTGCCAGCAGCTTAGGACCGCGAGGCGCCGGGGAGCTGTTTTTT
TRBJ2-7	.	TRBD1	TRBV29-1	CSVSGGSYEQYF	TGCAGCGTGTCAGGGGGTAGTTACGAGCAGTACTTC
TRBJ2-2	.	.	TRBV9	CASSVISGELFF	TGTGCCAGCAGCGTAATCTCCGGGGAGCTGTTTTTT
TRBJ1-1	.	TRBD1	TRBV27	CASSLMGQGGTEAFF	TGTGCCAGCAGTTTGATGGGACAGGGAGGCACTGAAGCTTTCTTT
TRBJ2-5	.	.	TRBV29-1	CSAVTNPQETQYF	TGCAGCGCTGTCACTAATCCCCAAGAGACCCAGTACTTC
TRBJ2-1	.	TRBD2	TRBV7-2	CASSLAGGLAGGNAEQFF	TGTGCCAGCAGCTTAGCAGGAGGACTAGCGGGAGGGAATGCTGAGCAGTTCTTC
TRBJ2-7	.	.	TRBV28	CASRTGRSSYEQYF	TGTGCCAGCAGGACGGGACGGAGCTCCTACGAGCAGTACTTC